The rows below give T cell receptor beta chains drawn from one sample of a study of CD8 T cells in Susac syndrome. TCRdb reanalysed the immunoSEQ multiplex PCR reads using MiXCR and keeps one entry per CDR3 protein. The data show 180,000 or so distinct CDR3 sequences, 90% to 95% seen once. Sequenced: CD4+ T cells from PBMCs. The receptors stem from a human donor with multiple sclerosis. Each CDR3 is given with its conserved first and last residue. Each record gives: J gene, clone size, V gene, D gene, CDR3 protein, CDR3 DNA. D genes are given only for firm matches. Expanded clones are given a class, and other clones once, few, many or no size at all.

j_call: TRBJ2-5
clone_size: .
v_call: TRBV9
d_call: TRBD2
cdr3_aa: CASSRGTSGVQETQYF
cdr3_nt: TGTGCCAGCAGCCGCGGGACTAGCGGGGTCCAAGAGACCCAGTACTTC

j_call: TRBJ1-4
clone_size: .
v_call: TRBV6-1
d_call: .
cdr3_aa: CASQAKNEKLFF
cdr3_nt: TGTGCCAGCCAGGCGAAGAATGAAAAACTGTTTTTT

j_call: TRBJ2-5
clone_size: .
v_call: TRBV3-1
d_call: TRBD2
cdr3_aa: CASSHSRASGYQETQYF
cdr3_nt: TGTGCCAGCAGCCACTCTCGGGCTAGCGGGTACCAAGAGACCCAGTACTTC

j_call: TRBJ2-1
clone_size: .
v_call: TRBV28
d_call: .
cdr3_aa: CASSETATNEQFF
cdr3_nt: TGTGCCAGCAGCGAGACGGCTACCAATGAGCAGTTCTTC

j_call: TRBJ2-3
clone_size: .
v_call: TRBV7-3
d_call: .
cdr3_aa: CASSERVGGLIDTQYF
cdr3_nt: TGTGCCAGCAGCGAGAGAGTCGGAGGACTTATAGATACGCAGTATTTT

j_call: TRBJ2-1
clone_size: .
v_call: TRBV5-1
d_call: TRBD2
cdr3_aa: CASSLAPTSGYNEQFF
cdr3_nt: TGCGCCAGCAGCTTGGCTCCGACTAGCGGATACAATGAGCAGTTCTTC

j_call: TRBJ2-2
clone_size: .
v_call: TRBV3-1
d_call: .
cdr3_aa: CASSRSAGELFF
cdr3_nt: TGTGCCAGCTCCCGTTCTGCCGGGGAGCTGTTTTTT

j_call: TRBJ2-5
clone_size: .
v_call: TRBV29-1
d_call: .
cdr3_aa: CSLQTPGETQYF
cdr3_nt: TGCAGCTTGCAGACTCCGGGGGAGACCCAGTACTTC

j_call: TRBJ1-4
clone_size: .
v_call: TRBV20-1
d_call: .
cdr3_aa: CSARDYEEKLFF
cdr3_nt: TGCAGTGCTAGAGATTACGAAGAAAAACTGTTTTTT

j_call: TRBJ2-5
clone_size: once
v_call: TRBV12-3/TRBV12-4
d_call: .
cdr3_aa: CASSSGLQETQYF
cdr3_nt: TGTGCCAGCAGCTCAGGACTGCAAGAGACCCAGTACTTC

j_call: TRBJ2-3
clone_size: once
v_call: TRBV10-3
d_call: .
cdr3_aa: CAISGPVQGGEATQYF
cdr3_nt: TGTGCCATCAGTGGACCCGTACAGGGCGGGGAGGCTACGCAGTATTTT

j_call: TRBJ2-5
clone_size: .
v_call: TRBV18
d_call: .
cdr3_aa: CASSPKIQETQYF
cdr3_nt: TGTGCCAGCTCACCAAAGATTCAAGAGACCCAGTACTTC

j_call: TRBJ2-1
clone_size: once
v_call: TRBV20-1
d_call: TRBD2
cdr3_aa: CSASSWTSGREGNEQFF
cdr3_nt: TGCAGTGCTAGCAGCTGGACTAGCGGGAGGGAGGGGAATGAGCAGTTCTTC

j_call: TRBJ2-7
clone_size: .
v_call: TRBV5-1
d_call: .
cdr3_aa: CASSTPDARYEQYF
cdr3_nt: TGCGCCAGCAGCACCCCAGACGCCCGCTACGAGCAGTACTTC

j_call: TRBJ1-2
clone_size: .
v_call: TRBV29-1
d_call: .
cdr3_aa: CSVDRVGYGYTF
cdr3_nt: TGCAGCGTTGACCGGGTCGGCTATGGCTACACCTTC

j_call: TRBJ2-7
clone_size: .
v_call: TRBV9
d_call: .
cdr3_aa: CASSPWGEPAGFREQYF
cdr3_nt: TGTGCCAGCAGCCCCTGGGGGGAACCCGCCGGTTTTCGCGAGCAGTACTTC

j_call: TRBJ2-1
clone_size: .
v_call: TRBV29-1
d_call: .
cdr3_aa: CSALSSYNEQFF
cdr3_nt: TGCAGCGCATTGAGCTCCTACAATGAGCAGTTCTTC

j_call: TRBJ1-6
clone_size: .
v_call: TRBV7-6
d_call: .
cdr3_aa: CASSRTPAGDNSPLHF
cdr3_nt: TGTGCCAGCAGCCGAACCCCGGCAGGTGATAATTCACCCCTCCACTTT

j_call: TRBJ1-5
clone_size: .
v_call: TRBV30
d_call: .
cdr3_aa: CAWSGQVGQPQHF
cdr3_nt: TGTGCCTGGAGTGGACAGGTTGGTCAGCCCCAGCATTTT

j_call: TRBJ2-7
clone_size: .
v_call: TRBV24-1
d_call: TRBD2
cdr3_aa: CATSDPTLPGGAQYF
cdr3_nt: TGTGCCACCAGTGATCCCACTCTCCCGGGGGGAGCGCAGTACTTC

j_call: TRBJ2-1
clone_size: .
v_call: TRBV20-1
d_call: .
cdr3_aa: CSARRPRDGVNEQFF
cdr3_nt: TGCAGTGCTAGAAGGCCCCGGGACGGAGTCAATGAGCAGTTCTTC

j_call: TRBJ2-1
clone_size: .
v_call: TRBV29-1
d_call: TRBD2
cdr3_aa: CSVAGLGREVSYNEQFF
cdr3_nt: TGCAGCGTTGCGGGGCTGGGGCGGGAGGTTTCCTACAATGAGCAGTTCTTC

j_call: TRBJ2-7
clone_size: .
v_call: TRBV27
d_call: .
cdr3_aa: CASSLKASYEQYF
cdr3_nt: TGTGCCAGCAGTTTGAAGGCCTCCTACGAGCAGTACTTC

j_call: TRBJ1-1
clone_size: .
v_call: TRBV12-3/TRBV12-4
d_call: .
cdr3_aa: CASSLNQEAFF
cdr3_nt: TGTGCCAGCAGTTTAAACCAAGAAGCCTTCTTT

j_call: TRBJ2-6
clone_size: .
v_call: TRBV24-1
d_call: .
cdr3_aa: CATSDPPMSSGANVLTF
cdr3_nt: TGTGCCACCAGTGACCCACCGATGAGCTCTGGGGCCAACGTCCTGACTTTC

j_call: TRBJ1-4
clone_size: once
v_call: TRBV20-1
d_call: .
cdr3_aa: CSARVQTGGEKLFF
cdr3_nt: TGCAGTGCTCGAGTACAGACGGGCGGCGAAAAACTGTTTTTT

j_call: TRBJ1-1
clone_size: few
v_call: TRBV7-9
d_call: .
cdr3_aa: CASSLTGTTEAFF
cdr3_nt: TGTGCCAGCAGCTTGACAGGTACCACTGAAGCTTTCTTT

j_call: TRBJ1-5
clone_size: .
v_call: TRBV3-1
d_call: .
cdr3_aa: CASSQDSGFGPQPQHF
cdr3_nt: TGTGCCAGCAGCCAAGATAGTGGGTTTGGTCCTCAGCCCCAGCATTTT

j_call: TRBJ2-1
clone_size: .
v_call: TRBV5-1
d_call: TRBD2
cdr3_aa: CASSLQPGGANNEQFF
cdr3_nt: TGCGCCAGCAGCCTACAACCGGGAGGGGCCAACAATGAGCAGTTCTTC

j_call: TRBJ2-1
clone_size: .
v_call: TRBV5-1
d_call: .
cdr3_aa: CASSLGPPGGEQFF
cdr3_nt: TGCGCCAGCAGCTTGGGACCCCCAGGAGGTGAGCAGTTCTTC

j_call: TRBJ2-3
clone_size: once
v_call: TRBV27
d_call: TRBD1
cdr3_aa: CASRYPPGQGRTDTQYF
cdr3_nt: TGTGCCAGCCGGTACCCCCCGGGACAGGGAAGGACAGATACGCAGTATTTT

j_call: TRBJ2-1
clone_size: .
v_call: TRBV6-5
d_call: TRBD1
cdr3_aa: CASSYSPGGSDEQFF
cdr3_nt: TGTGCCAGCAGTTACTCCCCAGGGGGTAGCGATGAGCAGTTCTTC

j_call: TRBJ2-1
clone_size: once
v_call: TRBV7-8
d_call: .
cdr3_aa: CASRNPSASVSHNEQFF
cdr3_nt: TGTGCCAGCAGAAATCCCTCGGCTTCCGTGTCGCACAATGAGCAGTTCTTC

j_call: TRBJ2-3
clone_size: .
v_call: TRBV20-1
d_call: TRBD2
cdr3_aa: CSALLAGTDTQYF
cdr3_nt: TGCAGTGCTTTATTAGCGGGAACAGATACGCAGTATTTT

j_call: TRBJ2-1
clone_size: .
v_call: TRBV27
d_call: .
cdr3_aa: CASSFSSRYNEQFF
cdr3_nt: TGTGCCAGCAGTTTCTCAAGTAGGTACAATGAGCAGTTCTTC

j_call: TRBJ2-3
clone_size: once
v_call: TRBV29-1
d_call: .
cdr3_aa: CSVGQSAATDTQYF
cdr3_nt: TGCAGCGTTGGTCAGTCGGCGGCCACAGATACGCAGTATTTT

j_call: TRBJ1-4
clone_size: .
v_call: TRBV5-1
d_call: .
cdr3_aa: CASSPGTTNEKLFF
cdr3_nt: TGCGCCAGCAGTCCGGGAACAACTAATGAAAAACTGTTTTTT

j_call: TRBJ2-2
clone_size: .
v_call: TRBV20-1
d_call: .
cdr3_aa: CSASRTRVSGELFF
cdr3_nt: TGCAGTGCTAGCAGGACCAGGGTCTCCGGGGAGCTGTTTTTT

j_call: TRBJ1-1
clone_size: .
v_call: TRBV30
d_call: TRBD1
cdr3_aa: CAWSGGSNTEAFF
cdr3_nt: TGTGCCTGGTCAGGGGGTTCGAACACTGAAGCTTTCTTT

j_call: TRBJ2-1
clone_size: .
v_call: TRBV20-1
d_call: TRBD2
cdr3_aa: CSAPAGGGLYNEQFF
cdr3_nt: TGCAGTGCCCCAGCTGGCGGGGGACTATACAATGAGCAGTTCTTC

j_call: TRBJ1-5
clone_size: .
v_call: TRBV3-1
d_call: .
cdr3_aa: CASSQSIGQHQPQHF
cdr3_nt: TGTGCCAGCAGCCAATCAATCGGACAGCATCAGCCCCAGCATTTT

j_call: TRBJ2-3
clone_size: .
v_call: TRBV10-3
d_call: .
cdr3_aa: CAISARDTQYF
cdr3_nt: TGTGCCATCAGCGCCAGAGATACGCAGTATTTT

j_call: TRBJ2-7
clone_size: .
v_call: TRBV5-1
d_call: TRBD2
cdr3_aa: CASSRTSGRTYEQYF
cdr3_nt: TGCGCCAGCAGCCGGACTAGCGGGAGAACCTACGAGCAGTACTTC

j_call: TRBJ1-3
clone_size: .
v_call: TRBV25-1
d_call: .
cdr3_aa: CASSFWATSGNTIYF
cdr3_nt: TGTGCCAGCAGCTTTTGGGCGACCTCTGGAAACACCATATATTTT

j_call: TRBJ1-6
clone_size: .
v_call: TRBV15
d_call: TRBD1
cdr3_aa: CATSRPPGTGGEAPLHF
cdr3_nt: TGTGCCACCAGCAGACCCCCCGGGACAGGGGGCGAGGCACCCCTCCACTTT

j_call: TRBJ2-1
clone_size: .
v_call: TRBV24-1
d_call: TRBD2
cdr3_aa: CATKATSGNNEQFF
cdr3_nt: TGTGCCACCAAGGCGACTAGCGGGAACAATGAGCAGTTCTTC

j_call: TRBJ2-5
clone_size: .
v_call: TRBV20-1
d_call: .
cdr3_aa: CSARGFQETQYF
cdr3_nt: TGCAGTGCTAGGGGTTTCCAAGAGACCCAGTACTTC

j_call: TRBJ1-1
clone_size: .
v_call: TRBV30
d_call: TRBD1
cdr3_aa: CACQPGQGYTEAFF
cdr3_nt: TGTGCCTGTCAGCCGGGACAGGGCTACACTGAAGCTTTCTTT

j_call: TRBJ2-6
clone_size: .
v_call: TRBV24-1
d_call: .
cdr3_aa: CATSDPDGRSGANVLTF
cdr3_nt: TGTGCCACCAGTGACCCGGACGGACGTTCTGGGGCCAACGTCCTGACTTTC

j_call: TRBJ2-3
clone_size: .
v_call: TRBV6-6
d_call: .
cdr3_aa: CASSYPADTQYF
cdr3_nt: TGTGCCAGCAGTTACCCAGCCGATACGCAGTATTTT